These T cell receptor beta chains were read from a single sample in a study of cytomegalovirus exposure and HLA in healthy donors. Sequencing used immunoSEQ multiplex PCR; TCRdb keeps in-frame clones, though not all of them. The sample lists about 220,000 clones, approximately 80% occurring once. Sequenced input: PBMCs. Every receptor here comes from a boy aged 2-15 years in good health and CMV-seronegative. CDR3s include the opening cysteine and the closing phenylalanine or tryptophan. D genes are given only for firm matches. Clone size is shown for a subset of rows, as once, few, many or a class of expanded clone.

NA TRBJ2-3 TRBD2 TRBV5-4 CASSRGLADTDTQYF TGTGCCAGCAGCCGTGGGCTAGCGGACACAGATACGCAGTATTTT
NA TRBJ2-3 TRBD2 TRBV9 CASSPRQGLAGDVADTQYF TGTGCCAGCAGCCCCCGACAGGGACTAGCGGGAGATGTGGCAGATACGCAGTATTTT
NA TRBJ2-7 TRBD1 TRBV20-1 CSASQGDEQYF TGCAGTGCTTCACAGGGGGACGAGCAGTACTTC
NA TRBJ1-2 TRBD1 TRBV5-6 CASSLGRGTGYTF TGTGCCAGCAGCTTGGGCAGGGGGACTGGCTACACCTTC
NA TRBJ2-2 NA TRBV30 CAWSEGVTGELFF TGTGCCTGGAGTGAAGGGGTAACCGGGGAGCTGTTTTTT
NA TRBJ2-1 NA TRBV19 CASSGSYNEQFF TGTGCCAGTAGCGGCTCCTACAATGAGCAGTTCTTC
NA TRBJ1-4 TRBD1 TRBV5-5 CASSTGGKGFNEKLFF TGTGCCAGTTCGACAGGGGGAAAGGGCTTTAATGAAAAACTGTTTTTT
NA TRBJ1-1 TRBD1 TRBV5-1 CASSGDSRNTEAFF TGCGCCAGCAGCGGGGACAGTCGGAACACTGAAGCTTTCTTT
NA TRBJ2-1 TRBD2 TRBV7-9 CASSFTGLAGGNNEQFF TGTGCCAGCAGCTTCACAGGACTAGCGGGAGGGAACAATGAGCAGTTCTTC
NA TRBJ1-6 NA TRBV6-6 CASSIPQDGFNSPLHF TGTGCCAGCAGTATTCCACAGGACGGGTTTAATTCACCCCTCCACTTT
NA TRBJ2-7 NA TRBV11-2 CASRIRGTFYEQYF TGTGCCAGCAGGATTAGGGGGACATTCTACGAGCAGTACTTC
NA TRBJ2-7 NA TRBV19 CASSIKGDGSYEQYF TGTGCCAGTAGTATAAAGGGGGACGGCTCCTACGAGCAGTACTTC
NA TRBJ2-7 NA TRBV5-6 CASSLGASYEQYF TGTGCCAGCAGCTTGGGGGCGTCCTACGAGCAGTACTTC
NA TRBJ1-6 NA TRBV18 CASSPPGGGSPLHF TGTGCCAGCTCACCACCGGGAGGAGGATCCCCCCTCCACTTT
NA TRBJ2-7 NA TRBV5-1 CASSLDAGPLYEQYF TGCGCCAGCAGCTTGGATGCCGGTCCCCTCTACGAGCAGTACTTC
NA TRBJ2-7 TRBD1 TRBV27 CASWTGDGYEQYF TGTGCCAGCTGGACAGGGGACGGCTACGAGCAGTACTTC
NA TRBJ2-7 NA TRBV18 CASSTSYEQYF TGTGCCAGCTCCACTTCCTACGAGCAGTACTTC
NA TRBJ2-7 NA TRBV5-6 CASKVGDMIYEQYF TGTGCCAGCAAGGTGGGGGACATGATCTACGAGCAGTACTTC
once TRBJ1-2 TRBD1 TRBV2 CASSGQGGTNYGYTF TGTGCCAGCTCTGGACAGGGAGGTACCAACTATGGCTACACCTTC
NA TRBJ1-2 NA TRBV7-2 CASSLAVEGYTF TGTGCCAGCAGCTTAGCGGTAGAGGGCTACACCTTC
NA TRBJ2-7 TRBD1 TRBV27 CASSAGQGYEQYF TGTGCCAGCAGTGCGGGACAGGGCTACGAGCAGTACTTC
NA TRBJ2-1 NA TRBV10-3 CAISEGPPGSYNEQFF TGTGCCATCAGTGAAGGTCCCCCCGGGTCCTACAATGAGCAGTTCTTC
NA TRBJ1-1 NA TRBV7-8 CASSLERAYTEAFF TGTGCCAGCAGCTTAGAGAGAGCCTACACTGAAGCTTTCTTT
NA TRBJ1-5 TRBD1 TRBV6-5 CATAQGTSNQPQHF TGTGCCACCGCACAGGGGACTAGCAATCAGCCCCAGCATTTT
few TRBJ2-7 TRBD1 TRBV4-1 CASSQERTGGVKQYF TGCGCCAGCAGCCAAGAACGGACAGGGGGCGTAAAGCAGTACTTC
NA TRBJ1-1 NA TRBV18 CASSPPGLPGTEAFF TGTGCCAGCTCACCCCCCGGTCTCCCGGGCACTGAAGCTTTCTTT
NA TRBJ1-2 TRBD1 TRBV5-5 CASRTLTGKNDGYTF TGTGCCAGCAGAACTCTGACAGGGAAGAACGATGGCTACACCTTC
NA TRBJ2-3 TRBD2 TRBV7-2 CASSFSGGADTQYF TGTGCCAGCAGCTTTAGCGGGGGGGCAGATACGCAGTATTTT
NA TRBJ1-3 NA TRBV6-6 CASSPGRASGNTIYF TGTGCCAGCAGTCCCGGGAGGGCTTCTGGAAACACCATATATTTT
NA TRBJ2-7 TRBD1 TRBV10-2 CASRDDREYEQYF TGCGCCAGCAGGGACGACAGGGAATACGAGCAGTACTTC
few TRBJ2-3 NA TRBV6-1 CASSELSRSTDTQYF TGTGCCAGCAGTGAACTGTCTAGAAGCACAGATACGCAGTATTTT
NA TRBJ2-7 TRBD1 TRBV11-2 CASSSWDRGSSYEQYF TGTGCCAGCAGCTCCTGGGACAGGGGGTCGAGCTACGAGCAGTACTTC
NA TRBJ1-1 NA TRBV5-8 CASSPPTDKDTEAFF TGTGCCAGCAGCCCACCCACAGATAAGGACACTGAAGCTTTCTTT
NA TRBJ2-3 TRBD1 TRBV2 CASSPGTGLDTQYF TGTGCCAGCAGCCCCGGGACAGGGTTAGATACGCAGTATTTT
NA TRBJ2-1 NA TRBV2 CASSETTFYNEQFF TGTGCCAGCAGTGAAACTACGTTCTACAATGAGCAGTTCTTC
once TRBJ2-7 TRBD1 TRBV6-5 CASKPSGTGAYEQYF TGTGCCAGCAAACCTTCCGGGACAGGGGCCTACGAGCAGTACTTC
once TRBJ2-7 NA TRBV21-1 CASRRLYEQYF TGTGCCAGCAGGAGGTTGTACGAGCAGTACTTC
NA TRBJ2-3 NA TRBV30 CAWSTGSGQYF TGTGCCTGGAGTACCGGGAGCGGACAGTATTTT
once TRBJ2-2 TRBD2 TRBV5-6 CASSFRGGRELFF TGTGCCAGCAGCTTTCGGGGGGGCCGGGAGCTGTTTTTT
NA TRBJ2-2 NA TRBV6-5 CASSYSRNTGELFF TGTGCCAGCAGTTACTCGAGAAACACCGGGGAGCTGTTTTTT
NA TRBJ1-4 NA TRBV18 CASSPDSGEKLFF TGTGCCAGCTCACCGGACAGTGGGGAAAAACTGTTTTTT
NA TRBJ1-2 NA TRBV5-6 CASSTSQKGQSGYTF TGTGCCAGCAGCACCTCTCAGAAGGGGCAGAGTGGCTACACCTTC
NA TRBJ2-3 TRBD1 TRBV2 CASSSGQGGTQYF TGTGCCAGCAGCTCCGGACAGGGAGGCACGCAGTATTTT
once TRBJ1-5 NA TRBV18 CASSENRANQPQHF TGTGCCAGCTCAGAAAACAGGGCGAATCAGCCCCAGCATTTT
NA TRBJ2-1 NA TRBV7-9 CASSPTGGFHNEQFF TGTGCCAGCAGCCCGACTGGAGGCTTTCACAATGAGCAGTTCTTC
NA TRBJ2-7 TRBD1 TRBV9 CASSVGGTGCEQYF TGTGCCAGCAGCGTAGGCGGGACAGGTTGCGAGCAGTACTTC
NA TRBJ2-1 NA TRBV15 CATSRDSNEQFF TGTGCCACCAGCAGAGACAGCAATGAGCAGTTCTTC
NA TRBJ2-6 NA TRBV27 CASSSRGARLSGANVLTF TGTGCCAGCAGTTCCCGGGGTGCCCGCCTCTCTGGGGCCAACGTCCTGACTTTC
few TRBJ2-1 NA TRBV4-1 CASSQEDSWTTYNEQFF TGCGCCAGCAGCCAAGAGGATTCATGGACAACCTACAATGAGCAGTTCTTC
NA TRBJ2-3 TRBD2 TRBV5-1 CASSLQRGGGTDTQYF TGCGCCAGCAGCCTACAGCGGGGGGGTGGCACAGATACGCAGTATTTT
once TRBJ2-3 NA TRBV11-2 CASSLFGQRYTDTQYF TGTGCCAGCAGCTTGTTTGGACAGAGATACACAGATACGCAGTATTTT
NA TRBJ1-3 TRBD1 TRBV5-1 CASSAGQGSSGNTIYF TGCGCCAGCAGCGCTGGACAGGGGAGCTCTGGAAACACCATATATTTT